This paragraph covers one TCR beta chain sequence. These data originate in a study of blood T cell repertoires in COVID-19. Overall study context: Material from acute and convalescent COVID-19 was sourced from the United States, Italy and Spain. T cells, B-cell-depleted T cells, or PBMCs supplied cDNA or gDNA.

Authors' analysis steps: Reference gene primer amplification in the assay estimated nucleated cell counts. Sequenced by immunoSEQ multiplex PCR; TCRdb stores in-frame clones only, minus some. V and J calls and clone size are copied from that table; D and trimming were computed from the DNA. The sample shows 90,000 to 130,000 clones, about 75% of them seen only once. V dropped 2 bases and J dropped 12; count of bases not matched to a gene: 8. CDR1 MDHEN and CDR2 SYDVKM come from the germline V gene. CDR3 size: 14 residues. The sequence derives from a woman of 80 years or more with active or convalescent COVID-19. The chain combines TRBV28 with TRBJ2-1; 9 nucleotides agree with TRBD2. The source material was peripheral blood. CDR3 in DNA: TGTGCCAGCAGTTTACCGGGACTAGCTTTGACGCAGTTCTTC. As protein: CASSLPGLALTQFF. The full variable domain, rest sourced from reference TRBV28 and TRBJ2-1, is DVKVTQSSRYLVKRTGEKVFLECVQDMDHENMFWYRQDPGLGLRLIYFSYDVKMKEKGDIPEGYSVSREKKERFSLILESASTNQTSMYLCASSLPGLALTQFFGPGTRLTVL.